This is a list of T cell receptor beta chains from one sample in a study of beta chain features in type 1 diabetes. Some clones are missing from TCRdb's copy, which holds only in-frame ones; the method was immunoSEQ multiplex PCR. The sample has 600,000 or so clones, roughly 12% seen once. The specimen sequenced was naive CD4+ T cells from blood. The receptors here all came from a man in his thirties or forties with type 1 diabetes. Each CDR3 is given with its conserved first and last residue. Fields, in order: CDR3 length, J gene, D gene, clone size, V gene, CDR3 protein, CDR3 DNA. A D gene is named only where the DNA matches it firmly. The size of a clone is reported for some rows only, either as once, few or many, or as a class for expanded clones.

14 TRBJ2-1 TRBD2 few TRBV11-1 CASSSRDYRDEQFF TGTGCCAGCAGCTCGCGGGACTATCGCGATGAGCAGTTCTTC
14 TRBJ2-5 TRBD1 few TRBV27 CASSSRDREETQYF TGTGCCAGCAGTTCCCGGGACAGGGAAGAGACCCAGTACTTC
15 TRBJ2-3 TRBD1 few TRBV30 CAWRRTGVGADTQYF TGTGCCTGGAGGAGAACAGGGGTCGGAGCAGATACGCAGTATTTT
15 TRBJ1-5 NA NA TRBV4-3 CASSQERGPDQPQHF TGCGCCAGCAGCCAAGAGCGAGGGCCGGATCAGCCCCAGCATTTT
15 TRBJ2-7 TRBD2 few TRBV7-2 CASSPRTSGPYEQYF TGTGCCAGCAGCCCGCGGACTAGCGGGCCCTACGAGCAGTACTTC
18 TRBJ1-6 NA NA TRBV4-1 CASSLQVSGTGVNSPLHF TGCGCCAGCAGCCTTCAGGTTTCCGGGACCGGGGTAAATTCACCCCTCCACTTT
14 TRBJ2-3 NA few TRBV7-9 CATNFGSGGDTQYF TGTGCCACCAACTTCGGATCCGGTGGAGATACGCAGTATTTT
14 TRBJ2-5 NA NA TRBV10-3 CAIAQDTYEETQYF TGTGCCATCGCCCAGGACACGTATGAAGAGACCCAGTACTTC
12 TRBJ1-1 NA few TRBV9 CAIGWSWTEAFF TGTGCCATTGGCTGGTCCTGGACTGAAGCTTTCTTT
11 TRBJ2-7 NA few TRBV5-1 CASALDYEQYF TGCGCCAGCGCGTTGGACTACGAGCAGTACTTC
14 TRBJ1-3 NA NA TRBV7-6 CASSRNPLAQQSYF TGTGCCAGCAGCCGTAACCCCCTCGCCCAGCAATCATATTTT
17 TRBJ2-3 TRBD2 NA TRBV7-8 CASSLALGTRVVDTQYF TGTGCCAGCAGCTTAGCGCTCGGGACTAGAGTCGTAGATACGCAGTATTTT
17 TRBJ2-3 NA few TRBV2 CASSGSRSEVGTDTQYF TGTGCCAGCAGTGGCAGCCGTTCCGAAGTGGGCACAGATACGCAGTATTTT
13 TRBJ1-1 NA once TRBV11-3 CASSPPGNTEAFF TGTGCCAGCTCCCCCCCCGGAAACACTGAAGCTTTCTTT
20 TRBJ1-1 NA NA TRBV5-1 CASSLERGPPPDIENTEAFF TGCGCCAGCAGCTTGGAAAGAGGACCCCCCCCGGACATAGAGAACACTGAAGCTTTCTTT
15 TRBJ2-7 NA few TRBV25-1 CASSEHGRSSYEQYF TGTGCCAGCAGTGAGCACGGGCGGAGCTCCTACGAGCAGTACTTC
17 TRBJ2-3 TRBD2 NA TRBV7-9 CASSLSGGLLGTDTQYF TGTGCCAGCAGCTTAAGCGGGGGCCTTCTGGGCACAGATACGCAGTATTTT
17 TRBJ2-2 TRBD1 few TRBV5-4 CASSLLQGANNPGELFF TGTGCCAGCAGCTTGTTGCAGGGGGCGAACAACCCCGGGGAGCTGTTTTTT
14 TRBJ2-5 TRBD2 NA TRBV27 CASRGREGQETQYF TGTGCCAGCAGGGGCCGGGAGGGCCAAGAGACCCAGTACTTC
13 TRBJ1-2 NA NA TRBV5-1 CASSSGGSYGYTF TGCGCCAGCAGCAGCGGGGGTAGCTATGGCTACACCTTC
16 TRBJ2-7 TRBD2 NA TRBV4-1 CASSQGPPSGAYEQYF TGCGCCAGCAGCCAAGGACCCCCTAGCGGGGCTTACGAGCAGTACTTC
14 TRBJ2-4 NA NA TRBV5-4 CASSSRGAVNIQYF TGTGCCAGCAGCTCTAGGGGGGCGGTAAACATTCAGTACTTC
14 TRBJ2-7 NA few TRBV7-9 CASSFTGTSYEQYF TGTGCCAGCAGCTTTACAGGAACCTCCTACGAGCAGTACTTC